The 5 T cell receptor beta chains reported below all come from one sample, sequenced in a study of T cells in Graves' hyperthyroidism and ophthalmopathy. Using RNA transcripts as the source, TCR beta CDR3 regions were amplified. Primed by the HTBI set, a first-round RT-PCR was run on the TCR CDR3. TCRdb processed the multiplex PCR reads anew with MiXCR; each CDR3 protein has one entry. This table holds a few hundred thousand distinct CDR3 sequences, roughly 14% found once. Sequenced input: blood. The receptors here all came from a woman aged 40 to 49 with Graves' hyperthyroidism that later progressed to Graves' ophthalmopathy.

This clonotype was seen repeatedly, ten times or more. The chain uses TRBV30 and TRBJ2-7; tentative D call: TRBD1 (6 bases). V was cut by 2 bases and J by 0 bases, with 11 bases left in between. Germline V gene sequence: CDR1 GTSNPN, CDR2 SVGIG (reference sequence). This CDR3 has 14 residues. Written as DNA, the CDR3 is TGTGCCTGGAGTCCCGGGACATACTCCTACGAGCAGTACTTC. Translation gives CAWSPGTYSYEQYF.

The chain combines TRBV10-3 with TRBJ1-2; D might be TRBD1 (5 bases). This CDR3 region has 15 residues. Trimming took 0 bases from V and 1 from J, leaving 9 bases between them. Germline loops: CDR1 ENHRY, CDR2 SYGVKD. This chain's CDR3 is CAISESGRVNYGYTF. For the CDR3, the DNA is TGTGCCATCAGTGAGTCGGGCAGGGTTAACTATGGCTACACCTTC.

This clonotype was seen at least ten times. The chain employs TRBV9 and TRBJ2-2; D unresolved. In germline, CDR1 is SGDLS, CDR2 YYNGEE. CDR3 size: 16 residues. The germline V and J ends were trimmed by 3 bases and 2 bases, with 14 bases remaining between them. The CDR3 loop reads CASSGIPGPNTGELFF. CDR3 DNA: TGTGCCAGCAGCGGAATACCCGGGCCTAACACCGGGGAGCTGTTTTTT.

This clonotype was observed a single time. CDR3 DNA sequence: TGTGCCAGCCAATATTGGACAGGGGGAAGAAGTTCACCCCTCCACTTT. Its protein product is CASQYWTGGRSSPLHF. The chain uses TRBV28 and TRBJ1-6, with 10 bases aligning to TRBD1. Unmatched junction bases numbered 13, after V lost 8 bases and J lost 9 bases. The CDR3 length is 16 residues. CDR1 and CDR2 from the germline V gene are MDHEN and SYDVKM.

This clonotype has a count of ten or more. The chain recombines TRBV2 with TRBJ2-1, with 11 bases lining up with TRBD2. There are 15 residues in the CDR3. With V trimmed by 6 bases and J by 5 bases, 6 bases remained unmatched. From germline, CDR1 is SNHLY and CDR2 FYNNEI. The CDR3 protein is CASRATSGIHNEQFF. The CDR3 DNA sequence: TGTGCCAGCAGAGCGACTAGCGGGATCCACAATGAGCAGTTCTTC.